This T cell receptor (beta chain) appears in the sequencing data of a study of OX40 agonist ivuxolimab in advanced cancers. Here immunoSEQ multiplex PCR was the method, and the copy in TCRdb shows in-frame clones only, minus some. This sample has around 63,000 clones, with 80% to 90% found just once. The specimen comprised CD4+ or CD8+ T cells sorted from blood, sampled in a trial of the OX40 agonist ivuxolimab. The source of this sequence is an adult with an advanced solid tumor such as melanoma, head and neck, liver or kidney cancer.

The CDR3 here is CASSITPYSYNEQFF. CDR3 DNA sequence: TGTGCCAGCAGTATAACACCCTACTCCTACAATGAGCAGTTCTTC. The chain couples TRBV27 to TRBJ2-1, with D unresolved. This CDR3 has 15 amino acids. V dropped 5 bases and J dropped 0 bases, with 11 bases sitting between them. Germline values: CDR1 MNHEY, CDR2 SMNVEV (reference sequence).